This T cell receptor beta chain was sequenced for a study of breast tumors, draining lymph nodes, adjacent tissues. Turning to this clonotype: At one end the junction does not follow the germline gene, possibly because of a read error.

Breast cancer patients provided tissue from their axillary draining lymph nodes. MiXCR, run by TCRdb on the multiplex PCR reads, gives a single entry per CDR3 protein. The table has around 190,000 distinct CDR3 sequences, 33% seen once. This clonotype originated in a female donor with breast cancer. Some clones in this sample may be carry-over from other donors' samples. Sequencing used axillary lymph node tissue.

The CDR3 nucleotides are TGTGCCAGCAGCTTAGGACAGGGGGTGACAGATATGCAGTATTTT. Translating it yields CASSLGQGVTDMQYF. J is TRBJ2-3 and V is TRBV7-6; 9 bases align to TRBD1. This CDR3 is 15 amino acids long. CDR1 and CDR2 from the germline V gene are SGHVS and FNYEAQ.